A selection of T cell receptor beta chains follows, all from one sample in a study of identical twins. TCRdb reprocessed the 5' RACE reads via MiXCR and lists one record per CDR3 protein. Among some 560,000 distinct CDR3 sequences listed, around 9.6% were seen once. In addition, the sample was reused for a study of yellow fever vaccine responses in identical twins.

Sequencing input: PBMCs. The source is a woman between 18 and 29 years old in good health. CDR3s include the opening cysteine and the closing phenylalanine or tryptophan. D genes are given only for firm matches. Clone size is shown for a subset of rows, as once, few, many or a class of expanded clone.

D gene: NA
J gene: TRBJ2-1
V gene: TRBV5-6
clone size: NA
CDR3 DNA: TGTACCAGCAGCTTGGGTTACAATGAGCCGTTCTTC
CDR3 protein: CTSSLGYNEPFF

D gene: TRBD2
J gene: TRBJ2-5
V gene: TRBV3-1
clone size: few
CDR3 DNA: TGTGCCAGCAGCCTCCGGACTAGCGGGGGGCTGGAGACCCAGTACTTC
CDR3 protein: CASSLRTSGGLETQYF

D gene: TRBD2
J gene: TRBJ2-1
V gene: TRBV4-3
clone size: NA
CDR3 DNA: TGCGCCAGCAGCCCCGACTCGGGACTAGCGGACTACAATGAGCAGTTCTTC
CDR3 protein: CASSPDSGLADYNEQFF

D gene: TRBD2
J gene: TRBJ2-1
V gene: TRBV6-2/TRBV6-3
clone size: many
CDR3 DNA: TGTGCCAGCAGGTACTCTAGCGGCTCCTACAATGAGCAGTTCTTC
CDR3 protein: CASRYSSGSYNEQFF

D gene: NA
J gene: TRBJ2-5
V gene: TRBV7-9
clone size: many
CDR3 DNA: TGTGCCAGCAGCTTACCGGGTGGAGAGACCCAGTACTTC
CDR3 protein: CASSLPGGETQYF

D gene: TRBD1
J gene: TRBJ2-7
V gene: TRBV5-1
clone size: NA
CDR3 DNA: TGCGCCAGCAGCTTGGTAGGGGGACAGGGTGGAGGCTACGAGCAGTACTTC
CDR3 protein: CASSLVGGQGGGYEQYF

D gene: NA
J gene: TRBJ2-4
V gene: TRBV11-1
clone size: few
CDR3 DNA: TGTGCCAGCAGCCGGGAGTGGCTAGCCAAAAACATTCAGTACTTC
CDR3 protein: CASSREWLAKNIQYF

D gene: NA
J gene: TRBJ2-3
V gene: TRBV6-1
clone size: many
CDR3 DNA: TGTGCCAGCAGAGGTAGAAACACAGATACGCAGTATTTT
CDR3 protein: CASRGRNTDTQYF

D gene: TRBD1
J gene: TRBJ2-5
V gene: TRBV7-9
clone size: NA
CDR3 DNA: TGTGCCAGCAGCTTAGGGACAGGGCCGGGGGAGACCCAGTACTTC
CDR3 protein: CASSLGTGPGETQYF

D gene: TRBD1
J gene: TRBJ2-1
V gene: TRBV28
clone size: few
CDR3 DNA: TGTGCCAGCAGTTCGGGACAGGTTACGGGTGAGCAGTTCTTC
CDR3 protein: CASSSGQVTGEQFF

D gene: NA
J gene: TRBJ2-2
V gene: TRBV3-1
clone size: NA
CDR3 DNA: TGTGCCAGCAGCCAAGCTCCAGAAAACACCGGGGAGCTGTTTTTT
CDR3 protein: CASSQAPENTGELFF

D gene: NA
J gene: TRBJ2-5
V gene: TRBV7-9
clone size: few
CDR3 DNA: TGTGCCAGCAGCTTACACGAGGATAACCTCCAAGAGACCCAGTACTTC
CDR3 protein: CASSLHEDNLQETQYF

D gene: TRBD1
J gene: TRBJ2-7
V gene: TRBV11-2
clone size: NA
CDR3 DNA: TGTGCCAGCAGCCCCCCAACAGGGGCCTCAGGCGAGCAGTACTTC
CDR3 protein: CASSPPTGASGEQYF

D gene: NA
J gene: TRBJ2-1
V gene: TRBV11-1
clone size: few
CDR3 DNA: TGTGCCAGCAGCTTTTTGAAGAGCCCTGTGGGTGTGCACAATGAGCAGTTCTTC
CDR3 protein: CASSFLKSPVGVHNEQFF

D gene: NA
J gene: TRBJ2-5
V gene: TRBV29-1
clone size: few
CDR3 DNA: TGCAGCGTTGAGGAGACAGGATCAGAGACCCAGTACTTC
CDR3 protein: CSVEETGSETQYF

D gene: NA
J gene: TRBJ2-7
V gene: TRBV4-2
clone size: NA
CDR3 DNA: TGTGCCAGCAGCCAAGCTAGCTCCTACGAGCAGTACTTC
CDR3 protein: CASSQASSYEQYF

D gene: TRBD1
J gene: TRBJ2-1
V gene: TRBV3-1
clone size: many
CDR3 DNA: TGTGCCAGCAGCCCCTCGGGACAGGGTTGGATTGAGCAGTTCTTC
CDR3 protein: CASSPSGQGWIEQFF

D gene: NA
J gene: TRBJ2-7
V gene: TRBV19
clone size: once
CDR3 DNA: TGTGCCAGTAGTGGTGGGAGCCTGTCCGAGCAGTACTTC
CDR3 protein: CASSGGSLSEQYF

D gene: TRBD2
J gene: TRBJ2-3
V gene: TRBV11-1
clone size: NA
CDR3 DNA: TGTGCCAGCAGCTCGGATGAAGCGGGAGTCTTCGTGGGTAGCACAGATACGCAGTATTTT
CDR3 protein: CASSSDEAGVFVGSTDTQYF

D gene: TRBD2
J gene: TRBJ2-7
V gene: TRBV6-1
clone size: NA
CDR3 DNA: TGTGCCAGCGTGGGACAAAGCGGGAGGGAGCAGTACTTC
CDR3 protein: CASVGQSGREQYF

D gene: NA
J gene: TRBJ1-1
V gene: TRBV7-2
clone size: many
CDR3 DNA: TGTGCCAGCAGCTTAGATAGTCGGGGTTCGAACACTGAAGCTTTCTTT
CDR3 protein: CASSLDSRGSNTEAFF

D gene: NA
J gene: TRBJ2-2
V gene: TRBV14
clone size: few
CDR3 DNA: TGTGCCAGCAGCCAAGACAGAATAACCGGGGAGCTGTTTTTT
CDR3 protein: CASSQDRITGELFF

D gene: NA
J gene: TRBJ2-7
V gene: TRBV11-2
clone size: many
CDR3 DNA: TGTGCCAGCAGCTTAGATCGGTCTTGGGAGCAGTACTTC
CDR3 protein: CASSLDRSWEQYF

D gene: TRBD2
J gene: TRBJ2-1
V gene: TRBV7-9
clone size: many
CDR3 DNA: TGTGCCAGCAGCCCACCTAGCGGGGCGAGATCTGGTGAGCAGTTCTTC
CDR3 protein: CASSPPSGARSGEQFF